One and the same sample provided the 14 T cell receptor beta chains below, sequenced in a study of blood T cell repertoires in COVID-19. Assay: immunoSEQ multiplex PCR; the TCRdb copy retains only in-frame clones and omits some. The profile shows 65,000 to 75,000 clones, approximately 78% of them singletons. The source material was peripheral blood. The receptors originated from an elderly woman with acute or convalescent COVID-19.

The chain is built from TRBV5-6 and TRBJ1-1, with 8 bases identical to TRBD1. The trim removed 1 base at V and 1 base at J, leaving 6 bases unmatched. The CDR3 extends over 16 amino acids. Germline CDR1 reads SGHDT; CDR2 reads YYEEEE. The CDR3 bases are TGTGCCAGCAGCTTGTGGGGGACAGGAGGGAACACTGAAGCTTTCTTT. Translated: CASSLWGTGGNTEAFF.

The chain is built from TRBV5-1 and TRBJ1-6; 8 nucleotides match TRBD1. Per the germline V gene, CDR1 is SGHRS and CDR2 is YFSETQ. V was pared by 0 bases and J by 2 bases, with 7 bases of the junction left unmatched. The CDR3 spans 18 residues. The CDR3 loop reads CASSLVQGAGAYNSPLHF. In DNA, the CDR3 is TGCGCCAGCAGCTTGGTTCAGGGGGCGGGCGCCTATAATTCACCCCTCCACTTT.

Sample share makes this clone medium-sized. V and J are TRBV30 and TRBJ1-3; D is perhaps TRBD1 (5 bases). Germline V lookup: CDR1 GTSNPN, CDR2 SVGIG (reference sequence). The CDR3 length is 18 residues. V was cut by 0 bases and J by 0 bases, with 18 bases left in between. CDR3: CAWSVLWGTMNSGNTIYF. The CDR3 DNA reads TGTGCCTGGAGTGTACTGTGGGGCACGATGAACTCTGGAAACACCATATATTTT.

The chain uses TRBV7-9 and TRBJ1-5; 8 bases agree with TRBD1. V dropped 2 bases and J dropped 6; count of bases not matched to a gene: 3. This CDR3 is 14 amino acids long. Germline loops: CDR1 SEHNR, CDR2 FQNEAQ (reference sequence). The CDR3 protein is CASSLLDRGQPQHF. CDR3 nucleotide sequence: TGTGCCAGCAGCTTATTAGACAGGGGTCAGCCCCAGCATTTT. The complete variable domain, with remaining parts taken from reference TRBV7-9 and TRBJ1-5, reads DTGVSQNPRHKITKRGQNVTFRCDPISEHNRLYWYRQTLGQGPEFLTYFQNEAQLEKSRLLSDRFSAERPKGSFSTLEIQRTEQGDSAMYLCASSLLDRGQPQHFGDGTRLSIL.

The V and J genes are TRBV2 and TRBJ2-1, with 11 bases aligning to TRBD2. Germline values: CDR1 SNHLY, CDR2 FYNNEI. The V and J ends lost 2 bases and 3 bases, in that order; junction bases with no gene match: 9. This CDR3 has 18 residues. The chain's CDR3 is CASSESPLAGGYYNEQFF. CDR3 nucleotide sequence: TGTGCCAGCAGTGAAAGCCCGCTAGCGGGGGGCTACTACAATGAGCAGTTCTTC.

The chain uses TRBV6-5 and TRBJ1-1; D uncertain. The CDR3 is 14 amino acids. Trimming took 2 bases from V and 5 from J, leaving 12 bases between them. The V gene's germline CDR1 is MNHEY and CDR2 SVGAGI. CDR3 coding DNA: TGTGCCAGCAGTTACACCCCTAGAGGGACTGAAGCTTTCTTT. Its translation is CASSYTPRGTEAFF.

The chain employs TRBV5-1 and TRBJ2-7; perhaps TRBD1 as D (6 bases). V shed 3 bases and J shed 7 bases, with 14 bases lying between them. The CDR3 spans 13 residues. Germline lookup yields CDR1 SGHRS and CDR2 YFSETQ. As DNA, the CDR3 is TGCGCCAGCAGCTCAGGGACATTAGAAGAGCAGTACTTC. It yields the protein CASSSGTLEEQYF.

The J gene is TRBJ1-2, the V gene TRBV7-9; no clear D. Germline-derived CDR1 and CDR2 are SEHNR and FQNEAQ (reference sequence). This CDR3 comprises 13 residues. Trimming cost V 5 bases and J 5 bases, with 12 bases left between them. The CDR3 nucleotides read TGTGCCAGCAGCGTTAACCGTCAGTATGGCTACACCTTC. Amino acid sequence: CASSVNRQYGYTF.

The chain uses TRBV5-1 and TRBJ1-6; the D gene is possibly TRBD1 (6 bases). Germline V gives CDR1 SGHRS, CDR2 YFSETQ. The CDR3 length is 14 residues. The V end lost 3 bases, the J end lost 6 bases, and 10 bases lay between the germline ends. The CDR3, as DNA: TGCGCCAGCAGCTCGGACAGTTTTAATTCACCCCTCCACTTT. It translates to CASSSDSFNSPLHF.

The chain couples TRBV12-3 or TRBV12-4 to TRBJ2-1, with no clear D. The CDR3 extends over 11 amino acids. V was cut by 3 bases and J by 9 bases, with 6 bases left in between. The CDR3 loop is CASSFQIEQFF. The CDR3 DNA reads TGTGCCAGCAGTTTTCAGATTGAGCAGTTCTTC.

Only a few counts were recorded for this clone. The chain employs TRBV3-1 (or the pseudogene TRBV3-2) and TRBJ1-1, with D tentatively TRBD1 (5 bases). The V gene lost 4 bases and the J gene lost 2 bases, with 8 bases spanning the gap. Germline V CDR1 and CDR2: LGHDT, YNNKEL (reference sequence). The CDR3 is made up of 13 amino acids. The CDR3 DNA reads TGTGCCAGCAGCCCGGACACCAACACTGAAGCTTTCTTT. Protein: CASSPDTNTEAFF.

V and J are TRBV30 and TRBJ2-7, with D possibly TRBD2 on 5 matching bases. V dropped 1 base and J dropped 2 bases, with 15 bases sitting between them. CDR1 and CDR2 from the germline V gene are GTSNPN and SVGIG (reference sequence). This CDR3 region has 15 residues. This CDR3 reads CAWSEEGARPYEQYF. CDR3 DNA: TGTGCCTGGAGTGAAGAGGGTGCAAGACCCTACGAGCAGTACTTC. Variable domain in full (rest from reference TRBV30 and TRBJ2-7): SQTIHQWPATLVQPVGSPLSLECTVEGTSNPNLYWYRQAAGRGLQLLFYSVGIGQISSEVPQNLSASRPQDRQFILSSKKLLLSDSGFYLCAWSEEGARPYEQYFGPGTRLTVT.

V is TRBV5-4 and J is TRBJ1-5; D remains ambiguous. The CDR3 runs 16 residues. CDR1 is SGHNT and CDR2 is YYREEE in the germline V gene (reference sequence). V lost 2 bases and J 3 bases, leaving 15 bases between the germline ends. CDR3 DNA: TGTGCCAGCAGCTTAGGTGGAGGGATGAACAATCAGCCCCAGCATTTT. This codes for CASSLGGGMNNQPQHF.

The chain combines TRBV20-1 with TRBJ2-5; TRBD2 aligns across 8 bases. This CDR3 comprises 14 residues. V shed 3 bases, J shed 1 base, and the junction held 4 bases outside the gene matches. Germline V CDR1 and CDR2: DFQATT, SNEGSKA (reference sequence). The DNA of the CDR3 is TGCAGTGCTAGTAGCGGGGACTTCCAAGAGACCCAGTACTTC. It yields the protein CSASSGDFQETQYF.